The clone carrying this T cell receptor beta chain came up many times. Antigen unknown. The sample comes from a study of metastatic and nonmetastatic thyroid tumors. Whole-study context: The comparison covered peripheral blood and tumor or nodule tissue in malignant and benign thyroid patients. Study observations and caveats: For both blood and tumor, malignant thyroid tumors reportedly showed significantly higher TCR beta diversity than benign nodules did.

Thyroid surgery was performed in patients who had received no treatment beforehand. Germline values: CDR1 SGHRS, CDR2 YFSETQ. The CDR3 is 16 amino acids. J gave up 1 base and V 4 bases, and 9 bases lay outside the gene matches. MiXCR reprocessed the PCR reads for TCRdb. The sample records 43,000 or so clones, 3.5% to 5% being singletons. The clonotype originates from a female donor with papillary thyroid cancer or a benign thyroid nodule (not recorded which). Some clones in this sample may be carry-over from other donors' samples. This sequence joins TRBV5-1 and TRBJ2-3, with TRBD2 identical over 7 bases. The sample comprised blood. CDR3 amino acids: CASSVGLGGGTDTQYF. Here the CDR3 DNA reads TGCGCCAGCAGCGTTGGACTAGGAGGGGGCACAGATACGCAGTATTTT.